This is a list of T cell receptor beta chains from one sample in a study of T cell repertoires in cytomegalovirus infection. MiXCR, run by TCRdb on the reads, gives a single entry per CDR3 protein. The sample includes hundreds of thousands of distinct CDR3 sequences, approximately 11% of them seen just once. Sequenced input: PBMCs. Every receptor here comes from a human donor in good health (CMV status not recorded). Some clones in this sample may be carry-over from other donors' samples. CDR3s include the opening cysteine and the closing phenylalanine or tryptophan. A D gene is named only where the DNA matches it firmly. The size entry is marked missing in some rows and otherwise reads once, few, many or a size class.

TRBJ2-7	TRBV6-1	many	-	CASRVTIGQGAYEQYF	TGTGCCAGCAGGGTCACGATTGGGCAGGGTGCCTACGAGCAGTACTTC
TRBJ2-1	TRBV12-3/TRBV12-4	many	-	CASRIADYNEQFF	TGTGCCAGCAGGATAGCGGACTACAATGAGCAGTTCTTC
TRBJ1-6	TRBV15	many	TRBD1	CATSRDRGPYNSPLHF	TGTGCCACCAGCCGCGACAGGGGGCCCTATAATTCACCCCTCCACTTT
TRBJ2-1	TRBV11-3	many	-	CASSLRRGPYNEQFF	TGTGCCAGCAGCTTAAGGAGGGGACCCTACAATGAGCAGTTCTTC
TRBJ2-1	TRBV4-2	many	TRBD2	CASSQGAGGGEQFF	TGTGCCAGCAGCCAAGGGGCGGGAGGGGGTGAGCAGTTCTTC
TRBJ1-6	TRBV12-3/TRBV12-4	many	-	CASSQDRTNSPLHF	TGTGCCAGCAGCCAAGACAGGACTAATTCACCCCTCCACTTT
TRBJ1-1	TRBV9	-	-	CASTDGRRGSEAFF	TGTGCCAGCACCGACGGACGGAGGGGGTCTGAAGCTTTCTTT
TRBJ2-1	TRBV20-1	many	TRBD2	CSASGGAGSEQFF	TGCAGTGCTAGCGGGGGGGCAGGGAGTGAGCAGTTCTTC
TRBJ2-2	TRBV7-9	many	-	CASSTNAGTVDTGELFF	TGTGCCAGCAGCACCAATGCCGGGACCGTCGACACCGGGGAGCTGTTTTTT
TRBJ1-2	TRBV14	many	-	CASSQAGIYGYTF	TGTGCCAGCAGCCAAGCGGGAATTTATGGCTACACCTTC
TRBJ2-7	TRBV20-1	many	-	CSARPTAGPYEQYF	TGCAGTGCTAGACCGACGGCGGGGCCCTACGAGCAGTACTTC
TRBJ1-2	TRBV12-3/TRBV12-4	many	-	CASSLGASGGGYTF	TGTGCCAGCAGTTTAGGTGCCTCTGGAGGAGGCTACACCTTC
TRBJ2-5	TRBV24-1	many	TRBD1	CATSDIAGTDQETQYF	TGTGCCACCAGTGATATAGCCGGGACAGACCAAGAGACCCAGTACTTC
TRBJ1-5	TRBV20-1	few	TRBD1	CSATSDRVISNQPQHF	TGCAGTGCTACCTCAGACAGGGTGATTAGCAATCAGCCCCAGCATTTT
TRBJ2-1	TRBV30	-	TRBD2	CAWLTSGLHNEQFF	TGTGCCTGGCTTACTAGCGGATTACACAATGAGCAGTTCTTC
TRBJ2-2	TRBV12-3/TRBV12-4	few	-	CASRLDTGELFF	TGTGCCAGCAGGTTGGATACCGGGGAGCTGTTTTTT
TRBJ2-1	TRBV20-1	few	-	CSARDFLRGQFF	TGCAGTGCTAGAGATTTTCTCCGGGGGCAGTTCTTC
TRBJ1-1	TRBV11-2	many	-	CASSFWGGENTEAFF	TGTGCCAGCAGCTTTTGGGGGGGCGAGAACACTGAAGCTTTCTTT
TRBJ2-1	TRBV19	many	-	CASNRRDYNEQFF	TGTGCCAGTAATCGGAGGGATTACAATGAGCAGTTCTTC
TRBJ1-5	TRBV20-1	many	-	CSARDPDSQPQHF	TGCAGTGCTAGAGACCCAGACAGTCAGCCCCAGCATTTT
TRBJ2-7	TRBV13	few	TRBD2	CASSLESLLANYEQYF	TGTGCCAGCAGCCTTGAAAGTTTACTAGCGAACTACGAGCAGTACTTC
TRBJ1-1	TRBV6-5	many	-	CASSRGASTEAFF	TGTGCCAGCAGTCGCGGGGCATCCACTGAAGCTTTCTTT
TRBJ2-5	TRBV19	-	-	CASSGGRWETQYF	TGTGCCAGTAGTGGCGGCAGATGGGAGACCCAGTACTTC
TRBJ1-1	TRBV5-4	few	-	CASSPGTNLRNTEAFF	TGTGCCAGCAGCCCCGGGACAAATCTCCGTAACACTGAAGCTTTCTTT
TRBJ2-7	TRBV27	-	-	CASRFTHYEQYF	TGTGCCAGCCGTTTCACCCACTACGAGCAGTACTTC
TRBJ1-5	TRBV19	few	-	CASSIGHSGQPQHF	TGTGCCAGTAGTATAGGGCACTCAGGTCAGCCCCAGCATTTT
TRBJ2-2	TRBV18	-	-	CASSLTRDPNTGELFF	TGTGCCAGCTCACTCACACGGGACCCGAACACCGGGGAGCTGTTTTTT
TRBJ2-3	TRBV7-2	many	TRBD2	CASSLDSGIVDTQYF	TGTGCCAGCAGCTTAGATAGCGGGATAGTGGATACGCAGTATTTT
TRBJ1-3	TRBV7-8	many	-	CASSRVVGSGNTIYF	TGTGCCAGCAGCCGAGTGGTGGGCTCTGGAAACACCATATATTTT
TRBJ2-1	TRBV23-1	-	-	CASSQRDSSYNEQFF	TGCGCCAGCAGTCAGCGAGATAGCTCCTACAATGAGCAGTTCTTC
TRBJ1-5	TRBV3-1	few	TRBD1	CASSQGRGPGQPQHF	TGTGCCAGCAGCCAAGGCAGGGGGCCTGGTCAGCCCCAGCATTTT
TRBJ2-5	TRBV14	few	TRBD1	CASSQDLRQGQYQETQYF	TGTGCCAGCAGCCAAGATCTTAGGCAGGGACAGTACCAAGAGACCCAGTACTTC
TRBJ2-1	TRBV11-2	many	-	CASSSLSGSYNEQFF	TGTGCCAGCAGCTCACTATCCGGGAGTTACAATGAGCAGTTCTTC
TRBJ1-1	TRBV25-1	many	TRBD1	CASSHQQGAEAFF	TGTGCCAGCAGTCATCAACAGGGGGCTGAAGCTTTCTTT
TRBJ1-1	TRBV7-3	many	-	CASSQGVDTEAFF	TGTGCCAGCAGCCAGGGAGTGGACACTGAAGCTTTCTTT
TRBJ1-4	TRBV6-2/TRBV6-3	many	-	CASSRPSGATNEKLFF	TGTGCCAGCAGTCGACCCTCAGGGGCAACTAATGAAAAACTGTTTTTT
TRBJ2-1	TRBV14	many	-	CASSQEGPSGSYNEQFF	TGTGCCAGCAGCCAAGAGGGCCCCAGCGGCTCCTACAATGAGCAGTTCTTC
TRBJ2-1	TRBV10-3	many	-	CAISERSRGRTYNEQFF	TGTGCCATCAGTGAGAGGTCCAGGGGGAGGACCTACAATGAGCAGTTCTTC
TRBJ2-2	TRBV7-9	many	TRBD2	CASSTVAGGPGKPGELFF	TGTGCCAGCAGCACCGTAGCGGGAGGGCCGGGGAAGCCCGGGGAGCTGTTTTTT
TRBJ1-2	TRBV7-3	-	-	CASSLSRQAGYTF	TGTGCCAGCAGCTTATCACGGCAGGCTGGCTACACCTTC
TRBJ1-2	TRBV11-2	many	-	CASSAGNGRYGYTF	TGTGCCAGCAGCGCCGGGAACGGCCGGTATGGCTACACCTTC